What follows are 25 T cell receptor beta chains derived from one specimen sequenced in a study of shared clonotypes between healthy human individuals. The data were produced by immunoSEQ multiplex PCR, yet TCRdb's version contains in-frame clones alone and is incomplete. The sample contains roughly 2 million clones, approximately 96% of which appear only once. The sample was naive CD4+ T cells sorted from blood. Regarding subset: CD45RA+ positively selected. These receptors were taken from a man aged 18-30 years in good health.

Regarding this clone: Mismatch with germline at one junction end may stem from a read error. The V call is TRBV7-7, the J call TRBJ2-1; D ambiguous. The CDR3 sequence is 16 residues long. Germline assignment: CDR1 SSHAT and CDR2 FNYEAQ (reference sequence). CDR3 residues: CASSTAVATAYNEQFF. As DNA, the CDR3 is TGTGCTAGCAGCACAGCTGTGGCAACGGCTTACAATGAGCAGTTCTTC. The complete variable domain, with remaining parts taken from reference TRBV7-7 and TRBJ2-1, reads GAGVSQSPRYKVTKRGQDVTLRCDPISSHATLYWYQQALGQGPEFLTYFNYEAQPDKSGLPSDRFSAERPEGSISTLTIQRTEQRDSAMYRCASSTAVATAYNEQFFGPGTRLTVL.

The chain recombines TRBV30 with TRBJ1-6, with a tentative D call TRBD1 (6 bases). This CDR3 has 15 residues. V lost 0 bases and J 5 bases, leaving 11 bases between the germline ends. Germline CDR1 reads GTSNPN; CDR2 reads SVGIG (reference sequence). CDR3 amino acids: CAWSVLTGNNSPLHF. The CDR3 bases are TGTGCCTGGAGTGTTCTTACAGGGAATAATTCACCCCTCCACTTT.

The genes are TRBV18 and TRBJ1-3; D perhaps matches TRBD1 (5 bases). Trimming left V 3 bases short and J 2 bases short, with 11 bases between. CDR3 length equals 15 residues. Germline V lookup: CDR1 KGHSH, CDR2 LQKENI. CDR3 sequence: CASSPGAGPGNTIYF. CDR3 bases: TGTGCCAGCTCACCCGGGGCAGGGCCTGGAAACACCATATATTTT.

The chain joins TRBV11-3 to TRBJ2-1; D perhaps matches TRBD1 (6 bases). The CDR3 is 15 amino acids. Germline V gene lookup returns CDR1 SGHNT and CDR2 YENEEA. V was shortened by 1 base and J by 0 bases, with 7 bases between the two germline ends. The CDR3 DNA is TGTGCCAGCAGCTTAGCCAGGGGCTCCTACAATGAGCAGTTCTTC. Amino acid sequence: CASSLARGSYNEQFF. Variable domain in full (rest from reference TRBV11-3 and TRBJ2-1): EAGVVQSPRYKIIEKKQPVAFWCNPISGHNTLYWYLQNLGQGPELLIRYENEEAVDDSQLPKDRFSAERLKGVDSTLKIQPAELGDSAVYLCASSLARGSYNEQFFGPGTRLTVL.

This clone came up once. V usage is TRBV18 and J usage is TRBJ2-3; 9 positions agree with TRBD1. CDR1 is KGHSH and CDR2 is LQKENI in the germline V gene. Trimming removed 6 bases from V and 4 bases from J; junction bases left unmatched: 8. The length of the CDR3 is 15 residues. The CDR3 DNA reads TGTGCCAGCTCTCGACAGGGGGGCAACTCAGATACGCAGTATTTT. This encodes CASSRQGGNSDTQYF.

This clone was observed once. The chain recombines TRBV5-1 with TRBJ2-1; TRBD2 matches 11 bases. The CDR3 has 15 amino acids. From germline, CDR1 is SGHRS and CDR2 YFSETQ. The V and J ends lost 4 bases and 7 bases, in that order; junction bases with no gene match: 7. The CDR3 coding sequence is TGCGCCAGCAGCATACTAGCGGGAGATAATAATGAGCAGTTCTTC. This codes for CASSILAGDNNEQFF.

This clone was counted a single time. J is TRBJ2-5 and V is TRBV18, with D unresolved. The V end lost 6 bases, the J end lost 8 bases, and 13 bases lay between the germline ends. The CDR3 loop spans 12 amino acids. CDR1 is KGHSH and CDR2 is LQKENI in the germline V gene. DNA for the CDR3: TGTGCCAGCTCCCCGGACCTCGTAACCCAGTACTTC. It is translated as CASSPDLVTQYF.

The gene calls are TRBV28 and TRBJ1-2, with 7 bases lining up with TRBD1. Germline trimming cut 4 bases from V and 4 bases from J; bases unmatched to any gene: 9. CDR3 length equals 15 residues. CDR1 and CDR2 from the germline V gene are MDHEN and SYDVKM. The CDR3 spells CASSYPDRVIYGYTF. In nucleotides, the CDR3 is TGTGCCAGCAGTTACCCCGACAGGGTCATCTATGGCTACACCTTC.

The CDR3 nucleotides are TGTGCCAGCTCTTCCGTGGGGGAGATGAACACTGAAGCTTTCTTT. Amino acids: CASSSVGEMNTEAFF. The chain joins TRBV18 to TRBJ1-1; a possible D gene is TRBD1 (5 bases). Germline CDR1 is KGHSH and CDR2 is LQKENI. The CDR3 consists of 15 residues. The V end lost 6 bases, the J end lost 0 bases, and 14 bases lay between the germline ends.

DNA for the CDR3: TGTGCCAGCAGCAAAACCCAAACCTCAAATGACCCAGAGGGTAACTATGGCTACACCTTC. The encoded protein is CASSKTQTSNDPEGNYGYTF. J is TRBJ1-2 and V is TRBV21-1. TRBV21-1 is flagged as a pseudogene. The CDR3 sequence is 20 residues long.

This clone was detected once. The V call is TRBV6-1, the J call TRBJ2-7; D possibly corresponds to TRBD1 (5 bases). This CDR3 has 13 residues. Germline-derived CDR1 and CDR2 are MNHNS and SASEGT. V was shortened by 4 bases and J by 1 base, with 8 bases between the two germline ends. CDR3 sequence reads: CASSVRQSYEQYF. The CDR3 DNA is TGTGCCAGCAGTGTGAGACAGTCCTACGAGCAGTACTTC.

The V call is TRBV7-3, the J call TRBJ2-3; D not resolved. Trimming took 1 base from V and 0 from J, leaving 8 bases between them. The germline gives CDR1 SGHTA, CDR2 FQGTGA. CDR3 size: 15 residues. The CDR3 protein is CASSLKGSSTDTQYF. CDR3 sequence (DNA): TGTGCCAGCAGCTTAAAAGGATCTAGCACAGATACGCAGTATTTT.

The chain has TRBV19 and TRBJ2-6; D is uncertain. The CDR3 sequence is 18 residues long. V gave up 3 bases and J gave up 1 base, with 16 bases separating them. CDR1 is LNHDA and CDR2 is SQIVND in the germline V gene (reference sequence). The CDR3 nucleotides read TGTGCCAGTAGTATTGTCAGAGGATTAACTTCTGGGGCCAACGTCCTGACTTTC. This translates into CASSIVRGLTSGANVLTF.

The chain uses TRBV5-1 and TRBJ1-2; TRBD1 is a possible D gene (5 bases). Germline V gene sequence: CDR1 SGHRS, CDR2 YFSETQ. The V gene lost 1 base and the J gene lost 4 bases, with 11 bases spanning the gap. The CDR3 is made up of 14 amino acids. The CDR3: CASSLTGRSYGYTF. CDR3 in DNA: TGCGCCAGCAGCTTGACGGGGCGAAGCTATGGCTACACCTTC.

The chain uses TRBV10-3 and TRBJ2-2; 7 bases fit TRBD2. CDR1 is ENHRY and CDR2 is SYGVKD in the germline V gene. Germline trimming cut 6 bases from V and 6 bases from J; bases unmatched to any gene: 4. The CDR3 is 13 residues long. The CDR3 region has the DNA TGTGCCATCAGGCGGGAGCGAGCCGGGGAGCTGTTTTTT. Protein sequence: CAIRRERAGELFF.

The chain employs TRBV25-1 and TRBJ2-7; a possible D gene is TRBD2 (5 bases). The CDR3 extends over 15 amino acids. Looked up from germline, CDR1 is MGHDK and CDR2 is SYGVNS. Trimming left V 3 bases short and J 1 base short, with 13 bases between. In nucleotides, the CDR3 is TGTGCCAGCAGTGAGGCAGGAGGCACGTCCTACGAGCAGTACTTC. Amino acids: CASSEAGGTSYEQYF.

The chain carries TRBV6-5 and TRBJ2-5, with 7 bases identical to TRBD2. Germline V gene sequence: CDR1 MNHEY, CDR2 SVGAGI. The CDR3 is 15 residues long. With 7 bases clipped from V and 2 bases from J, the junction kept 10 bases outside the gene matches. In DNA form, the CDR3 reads TGTGCCAGCATGACTGGGGGGGTGGGGCAAGAGACCCAGTACTTC. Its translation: CASMTGGVGQETQYF.

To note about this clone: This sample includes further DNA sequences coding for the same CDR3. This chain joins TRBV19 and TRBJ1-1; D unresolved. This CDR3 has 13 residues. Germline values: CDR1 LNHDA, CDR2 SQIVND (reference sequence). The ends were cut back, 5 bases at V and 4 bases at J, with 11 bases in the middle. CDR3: CASSLGRGTEAFF. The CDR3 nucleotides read TGTGCCAGTAGTCTTGGCCGGGGCACTGAAGCTTTCTTT.

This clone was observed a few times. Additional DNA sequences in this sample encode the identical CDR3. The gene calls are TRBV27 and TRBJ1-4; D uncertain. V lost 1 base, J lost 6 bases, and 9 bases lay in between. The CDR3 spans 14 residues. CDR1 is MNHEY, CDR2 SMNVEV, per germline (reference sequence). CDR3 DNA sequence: TGTGCCAGCAGTTTATGGGAATCGGATGAAAAACTGTTTTTT. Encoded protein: CASSLWESDEKLFF. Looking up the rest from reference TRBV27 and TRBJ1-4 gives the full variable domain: EAQVTQNPRYLITVTGKKLTVTCSQNMNHEYMSWYRQDPGLGLRQIYYSMNVEVTDKGDVPEGYKVSRKEKRNFPLILESPSPNQTSLYFCASSLWESDEKLFFGSGTQLSVL.

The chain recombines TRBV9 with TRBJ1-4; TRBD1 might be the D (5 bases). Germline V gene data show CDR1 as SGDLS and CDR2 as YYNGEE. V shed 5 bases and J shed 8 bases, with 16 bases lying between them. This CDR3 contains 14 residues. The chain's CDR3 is CASSPEGLGEKLFF. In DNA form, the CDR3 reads TGTGCCAGCAGTCCGGAGGGGCTAGGGGAAAAACTGTTTTTT.

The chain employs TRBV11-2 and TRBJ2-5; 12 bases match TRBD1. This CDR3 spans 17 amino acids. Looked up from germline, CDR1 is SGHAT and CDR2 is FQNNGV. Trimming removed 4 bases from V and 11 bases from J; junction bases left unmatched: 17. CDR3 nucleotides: TGTGCCAGCAGCTACCCTGGCCGGGACAGGGGGCCAGGGGAGCAGTACTTC. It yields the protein CASSYPGRDRGPGEQYF.

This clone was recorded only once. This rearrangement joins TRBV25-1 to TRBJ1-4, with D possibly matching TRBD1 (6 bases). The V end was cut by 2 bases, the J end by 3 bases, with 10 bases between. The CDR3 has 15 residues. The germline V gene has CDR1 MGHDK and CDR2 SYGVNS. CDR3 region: CASSEAGQPNEKLFF. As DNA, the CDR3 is TGTGCCAGCAGTGAAGCGGGACAACCTAATGAAAAACTGTTTTTT.

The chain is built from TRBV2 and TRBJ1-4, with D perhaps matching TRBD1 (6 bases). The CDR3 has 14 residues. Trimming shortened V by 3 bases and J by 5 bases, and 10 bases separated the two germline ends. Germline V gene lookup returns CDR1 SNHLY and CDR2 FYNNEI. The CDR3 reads CASSEGTLNEKLFF. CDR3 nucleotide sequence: TGTGCCAGCAGTGAGGGGACACTGAATGAAAAACTGTTTTTT.

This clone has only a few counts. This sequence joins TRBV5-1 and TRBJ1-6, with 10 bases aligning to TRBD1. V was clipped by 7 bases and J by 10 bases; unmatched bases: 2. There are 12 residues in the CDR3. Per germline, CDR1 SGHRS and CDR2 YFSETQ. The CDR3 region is CASGTGDSPLHF. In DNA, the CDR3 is TGCGCCAGCGGGACAGGGGACTCACCCCTCCACTTT.

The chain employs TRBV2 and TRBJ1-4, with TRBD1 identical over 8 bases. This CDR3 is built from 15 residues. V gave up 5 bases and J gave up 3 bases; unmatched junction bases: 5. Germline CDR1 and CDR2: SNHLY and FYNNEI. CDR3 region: CASSPQGAANEKLFF. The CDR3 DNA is TGTGCCAGCAGTCCCCAGGGGGCAGCTAATGAAAAACTGTTTTTT.